A single sample is the source of the 26 T cell receptor beta chains below, sequenced in a study of cytomegalovirus exposure and HLA in healthy donors. Primers for the PCR totalled 60 Vbeta and 13 Jbeta. Sequenced by immunoSEQ multiplex PCR; TCRdb stores in-frame clones only, minus some. The table has 150,000 to 180,000 clones, roughly 83% seen once. The sequencing sample was made of PBMCs. The receptors stem from a man aged 25 to 45 in good health and CMV-seropositive.

The J gene is TRBJ2-7, the V gene TRBV6-5; D uncertain. V lost 7 bases to trimming and J lost 2 bases, with 15 bases between them. Per germline, CDR1 MNHEY and CDR2 SVGAGI. The CDR3 is 14 residues long. In DNA form, the CDR3 reads TGTGCCAGCACCACCCGGAGCTTGACCTACGAGCAGTACTTC. Protein product: CASTTRSLTYEQYF.

This chain links TRBV11-2 with TRBJ1-2; TRBD1 is a possible D gene (5 bases). The CDR3 runs 14 residues. Trimming took 3 bases from V and 1 from J, leaving 9 bases between them. Germline V gives CDR1 SGHAT, CDR2 FQNNGV. In DNA form, the CDR3 reads TGTGCCAGCAGCTTCCGACAGAATAACTATGGCTACACCTTC. Residues: CASSFRQNNYGYTF.

The chain links TRBV28 to TRBJ1-5; TRBD1 agrees at 9 bases. CDR1 and CDR2 (germline): MDHEN, SYDVKM. This CDR3 is built from 14 residues. Losses at the gene ends were 8 bases for V and 4 bases for J; bases not matched to a gene: 6. Here the CDR3 DNA reads TGTGCCAGCCGGGACAGGGATTGGAATCAGCCCCAGCATTTT. As protein: CASRDRDWNQPQHF.

This chain connects TRBV9 to TRBJ2-1; possible D gene TRBD2, 6 bases. The ends were cut back, 3 bases at V and 4 bases at J, with 14 bases in the middle. The CDR3 is 15 amino acids. In germline, CDR1 is SGDLS, CDR2 YYNGEE. This CDR3 is CASSELGGNYNEQFF. CDR3 nucleotide sequence: TGTGCCAGCAGCGAGTTGGGCGGGAATTACAATGAGCAGTTCTTC.

This clone appeared a single time. This chain uses TRBV5-1 with TRBJ2-3; no firm D call. CDR3 length: 14 amino acids. Looked up from germline, CDR1 is SGHRS and CDR2 is YFSETQ. V lost 0 bases, J lost 2 bases, and 7 bases lay in between. CDR3 sequence reads: CASSLGTYTDTQYF. CDR3 coding DNA: TGCGCCAGCAGCTTGGGCACCTACACAGATACGCAGTATTTT.

The CDR3: CASSLDRVAEAFF. The DNA for the CDR3 is TGTGCCAGCAGTTTGGACAGGGTGGCTGAAGCTTTCTTT. The chain carries TRBV6-5 and TRBJ1-1; 8 bases line up with TRBD1. The germline V gene has CDR1 MNHEY and CDR2 SVGAGI. V dropped 4 bases and J dropped 6; count of bases not matched to a gene: 4. The length of the CDR3 is 13 residues.

The chain carries TRBV29-1 and TRBJ1-2; the match to TRBD1 covers 11 bases. Germline V gives CDR1 SQVTM, CDR2 ANQGSEA. V shed 6 bases and J 6 bases; nucleotides not matched to a gene: 18. The length of the CDR3 is 17 residues. The DNA for the CDR3 is TGCAGCGTCGGGCGCGGCGGAGGACAGGGGGCATCGAATGGCTACACCTTC. This sequence encodes CSVGRGGGQGASNGYTF. Full variable domain (outside the CDR3, taken from reference TRBV29-1 and TRBJ1-2): SAVISQKPSRDICQRGTSLTIQCQVDSQVTMMFWYRQQPGQSLTLIATANQGSEATYESGFVIDKFPISRPNLTFSTLTVSNMSPEDSSIYLCSVGRGGGQGASNGYTFGSGTRLTVV.

This clone appeared a few times. This chain links TRBV6-5 with TRBJ2-7, with D possibly matching TRBD2 (5 bases). Germline loops: CDR1 MNHEY, CDR2 SVGAGI. Trimming left V 8 bases short and J 5 bases short, with 19 bases between. The CDR3 has 14 amino acids. Here the CDR3 reads CASGTNDPGDEQYF. The CDR3, as DNA: TGTGCCAGCGGAACGAATGACCCCGGGGACGAGCAGTACTTC.

This chain joins TRBV13 and TRBJ2-3; 8 bases agree with TRBD2. Unmatched junction bases numbered 12, after V lost 5 bases and J lost 5 bases. The CDR3 is made up of 16 amino acids. CDR1 is PRHDT and CDR2 is FYEKMQ in the germline V gene (reference sequence). CDR3 sequence: CASSLGVAGTGDTQYF. The CDR3 DNA follows: TGTGCCAGCAGCCTCGGGGTAGCGGGGACGGGAGATACGCAGTATTTT.

The chain couples TRBV29-1 to TRBJ2-7, with 9 bases matching TRBD1. The V segment lost 4 bases and the J segment 7 bases; nucleotides outside the gene matches: 11. This CDR3 contains 14 residues. From germline, CDR1 is SQVTM and CDR2 ANQGSEA. The chain's CDR3 is CSVVVGDRVIEQYF. Here the CDR3 DNA reads TGCAGCGTTGTGGTCGGGGACAGGGTTATTGAGCAGTACTTC.

J is TRBJ2-5 and V is TRBV21-1; the table's D call, TRBD1, has no DNA check behind it. TRBV21-1 is a listed pseudogene. This CDR3 comprises 18 residues. In DNA, the CDR3 is TGTGCCAGCAGCAAAGAAGGTGATATGGCAGGGGCAGAGGAGACCCAGTACTTC. Translating it yields CASSKEGDMAGAEETQYF.

CDR3 in DNA: TGTGCCAGCAGCCCGGGGGGAGCGGGAGGCCGGGGGGAGCAGTACTTC. Translation gives CASSPGGAGGRGEQYF. The rearrangement joins TRBV6-6 to TRBJ2-7; 9 bases are shared with TRBD2. The CDR3 contains 16 residues. CDR1 is MNHNY and CDR2 is SVGAGI in the germline V gene (reference sequence). Trimming cost V 6 bases and J 7 bases; bases outside gene matches: 16.

The CDR3 DNA reads as TGTGCCAGCAGTGGGAGTAGCGGATACTACAATGAGCAGTTCTTC. This gives the protein CASSGSSGYYNEQFF. This chain connects TRBV6-1 to TRBJ2-1, with D perhaps TRBD2 (6 bases). Germline V lookup: CDR1 MNHNS, CDR2 SASEGT. V lost 4 bases and J 3 bases, leaving 13 bases between the germline ends. This CDR3 has 15 amino acids.

The rearrangement links TRBV5-1 to TRBJ2-1; 10 bases line up with TRBD1. Germline CDR1 SGHRS, CDR2 YFSETQ. V dropped 0 bases and J dropped 9; count of bases not matched to a gene: 3. The CDR3 loop spans 14 amino acids. This CDR3 reads CASSLGQGAGEQFF. Here the CDR3 DNA reads TGCGCCAGCAGCTTGGGACAGGGGGCAGGTGAGCAGTTCTTC.

This chain connects TRBV10-3 to TRBJ1-1, with D unresolved. Germline V CDR1 and CDR2: ENHRY, SYGVKD. The V and J ends lost 6 bases and 3 bases respectively, with 14 bases between them. The length of the CDR3 is 14 residues. The CDR3 sequence: CAIRGGGLDTEAFF. CDR3 DNA sequence: TGTGCCATCAGGGGAGGAGGCCTTGACACTGAAGCTTTCTTT.

The rearrangement uses TRBV5-1 and TRBJ2-1; 8 bases align to TRBD1. Germline values: CDR1 SGHRS, CDR2 YFSETQ. Trimming removed 1 base from V and 0 bases from J; junction bases left unmatched: 9. The CDR3 has 18 residues. CDR3 in DNA: TGCGCCAGCAGCTTGTGGGGCACAGGGGGGAGCTCCTACAATGAGCAGTTCTTC. As protein: CASSLWGTGGSSYNEQFF.

The gene calls are TRBV7-3 and TRBJ2-2, with 9 bases identical to TRBD1. Germline trimming cut 5 bases from V and 5 bases from J; bases unmatched to any gene: 9. This CDR3 is 16 amino acids long. Germline loops: CDR1 SGHTA, CDR2 FQGTGA. The CDR3 region has the DNA TGTGCCAGCAGCCAAATGGGGACAGGGAAAACCGGGGAGCTGTTTTTT. Its translation is CASSQMGTGKTGELFF.

Turning to this clone: The junction shows a germline mismatch at one end, possibly a read error. The genes are TRBV6-5 and TRBJ2-1, with D maybe TRBD2 (6 bases). Germline CDR1 and CDR2: MNHEY and SVGAGI. This CDR3 comprises 16 residues. In nucleotides, the CDR3 is TGTGCCAGCAGATACTTTAGCGGAAGCTCCTACAATGAGCAGTTCTTC. This gives the protein CASRYFSGSSYNEQFF.

This clone was picked up one time. The J gene is TRBJ2-7, the V gene TRBV18; D is uncertain. This CDR3 is 11 amino acids long. Trimming removed 2 bases at V and 6 bases at J, with 5 bases between. Per germline, CDR1 KGHSH and CDR2 LQKENI. The CDR3 nucleotides are TGTGCCAGCTCACCATTCAGCGAGCAGTACTTC. This encodes CASSPFSEQYF.

The chain joins TRBV15 to TRBJ2-1; the match to TRBD2 covers 9 bases. The ends lost 0 bases at V and 9 bases at J; junction bases unmatched: 6. The CDR3 is 15 amino acids. Germline CDR1 and CDR2: LNHNV and YYDKDF (reference sequence). CDR3 sequence: CATSRDGGLAPEQFF. The CDR3 DNA follows: TGTGCCACCAGCAGAGATGGGGGACTAGCCCCTGAGCAGTTCTTC.

The chain carries TRBV28 and TRBJ1-2, with 7 bases that match TRBD1. The CDR3 extends over 14 amino acids. V lost 6 bases and J lost 3; bases outside the gene matches: 7. Germline assignment: CDR1 MDHEN and CDR2 SYDVKM. In nucleotides, the CDR3 is TGTGCCAGCAGACTCACAGGGGTCGACTATGGCTACACCTTC. This gives the protein CASRLTGVDYGYTF.

This rearrangement joins TRBV5-6 to TRBJ2-5, with 13 bases aligning to TRBD2. The germline CDR1 and CDR2 sequences are SGHDT and YYEEEE. The CDR3 totals 15 residues. Trimming cost V 0 bases and J 6 bases; bases outside gene matches: 2. The CDR3 coding sequence is TGTGCCAGCAGCTTGGGACTAGCGGGGGGTCAGACCCAGTACTTC. As protein: CASSLGLAGGQTQYF.

The V gene is TRBV15, the J gene TRBJ1-2; D possibly corresponds to TRBD1 (5 bases). Trimming took 0 bases from V and 4 from J, leaving 21 bases between them. Germline V gives CDR1 LNHNV, CDR2 YYDKDF (reference sequence). The CDR3 is 18 residues long. This CDR3 reads CATSRDRSLDMGGYGYTF. In DNA form, the CDR3 reads TGTGCCACCAGCAGAGATCGGTCCTTGGACATGGGGGGCTATGGCTACACCTTC.

The chain recombines TRBV5-5 with TRBJ1-2; a weak D match, TRBD1 (6 bases). Germline lookup yields CDR1 SGHKS and CDR2 YYEKEE (reference sequence). V lost 5 bases to trimming and J lost 8 bases, with 16 bases between them. This CDR3 has 13 residues. The chain's CDR3 is CASRFSGAEGYTF. The DNA for the CDR3 is TGTGCCAGCAGATTCTCAGGGGCGGAGGGCTACACCTTC.

This clone was observed once. The rearrangement joins TRBV21-1 to TRBJ2-4; the table gives TRBD2 as D, unverified against the DNA. TRBV21-1 is a pseudogene segment. The CDR3 is made up of 16 amino acids. The CDR3 loop reads CASSKGLAAAKNIQYF. The CDR3 coding sequence is TGTGCCAGCAGCAAAGGGCTAGCGGCAGCCAAAAACATTCAGTACTTC.

The chain carries TRBV27 and TRBJ2-3, with a tentative D call TRBD1 (5 bases). The CDR3 has 15 residues. CDR1 and CDR2 (germline): MNHEY, SMNVEV (reference sequence). Between the trimmed V and J ends, which lost 2 bases and 2 bases, there was a span of 11 bases. CDR3 sequence: CASSLGQAPTDTQYF. The CDR3 bases are TGTGCCAGCAGTTTAGGACAAGCCCCCACAGATACGCAGTATTTT.